The 7 T cell receptor beta chains below all came from one sample that was sequenced in a study of PD-1 blockade in classical Hodgkin lymphoma. Time point: cycle 4 day 1 (C4D1), after five to seven weeks of nivolumab. Each patient relapsed following autologous stem cell transplantation, and prior brentuximab vedotin exposure differed. Data came from immunoSEQ multiplex PCR; TCRdb stores just in-frame clones and leaves some out. The table shows 50,000 to 65,000 clones, with 70% to 90% occurring only once. This specimen consisted of peripheral blood mononuclear cells (PBMCs), obtained before the fourth cycle of nivolumab. These receptors all come from a human donor with classical Hodgkin lymphoma.

The rearrangement joins TRBV27 to TRBJ1-1, with no clear D. Germline CDR1 MNHEY, CDR2 SMNVEV (reference sequence). The CDR3 totals 13 residues. V lost 6 bases to trimming and J lost 0 bases, with 8 bases between them. CDR3 region: CASRGSMNTEAFF. As DNA, the CDR3 is TGTGCCAGCAGGGGGAGCATGAACACTGAAGCTTTCTTT.

The V gene is TRBV28, the J gene TRBJ1-2, with D perhaps matching TRBD1 (6 bases). This CDR3 is 17 amino acids long. In germline, CDR1 is MDHEN, CDR2 SYDVKM. V lost 5 bases and J 5 bases, leaving 24 bases between the germline ends. The CDR3 sequence: CASSPQTLQGIGYGYTF. The DNA for the CDR3 is TGTGCCAGCAGTCCTCAAACCCTCCAGGGGATTGGGTATGGCTACACCTTC.

In this sample, this clone is medium-sized. The V gene is TRBV5-6, the J gene TRBJ1-1; D perhaps matches TRBD1 (6 bases). V dropped 3 bases and J dropped 8 bases, with 11 bases sitting between them. This CDR3 region has 12 residues. Germline V gives CDR1 SGHDT, CDR2 YYEEEE. In nucleotides, the CDR3 is TGTGCCAGCAGCTGGTTCGGGACAGAAGCTTTCTTT. The encoded protein is CASSWFGTEAFF.

The chain employs TRBV19 and TRBJ2-2; D is unclear. CDR1 LNHDA and CDR2 SQIVND come from the germline V gene (reference sequence). The germline V and J ends were trimmed by 3 bases and 5 bases, with 13 bases remaining between them. This CDR3 is 15 amino acids long. The chain's CDR3 is CASSIRVFETGELFF. The DNA of the CDR3 is TGTGCCAGTAGTATCCGAGTATTCGAAACCGGGGAGCTGTTTTTT. The entire variable domain, with the rest obtained from reference TRBV19 and TRBJ2-2, is as follows: DGGITQSPKYLFRKEGQNVTLSCEQNLNHDAMYWYRQDPGQGLRLIYYSQIVNDFQKGDIAEGYSVSREKKESFPLTVTSAQKNPTAFYLCASSIRVFETGELFFGEGSRLTVL.

The chain carries TRBV9 and TRBJ1-5, with a tentative D call TRBD1 (5 bases). The germline CDR1 and CDR2 sequences are SGDLS and YYNGEE. Deletions cut 5 bases from V and 5 bases from J, with 11 bases between. The CDR3 covers 13 residues. The CDR3 DNA reads as TGTGCCAGCAGTGGAGACAGCTATCAGCCCCAGCATTTT. Translating it yields CASSGDSYQPQHF.

The chain couples TRBV18 to TRBJ1-1; 11 positions agree with TRBD1. V shed 3 bases, J shed 1 base, and the junction held 7 bases outside the gene matches. Germline CDR1 and CDR2: KGHSH and LQKENI. This CDR3 spans 17 amino acids. The CDR3 DNA follows: TGTGCCAGCTCACCTCGGACAGGGGGCACAAGGAACACTGAAGCTTTCTTT. It yields the protein CASSPRTGGTRNTEAFF.

The chain recombines TRBV5-1 with TRBJ1-2; D perhaps matches TRBD1 (5 bases). The V gene's germline CDR1 is SGHRS and CDR2 YFSETQ. Trimming cost V 0 bases and J 5 bases, with 11 bases left between them. The CDR3 is made up of 14 amino acids. The CDR3, as DNA: TGCGCCAGCAGCTTGGGAACAGGAGCTTATGGCTACACCTTC. Its translation: CASSLGTGAYGYTF.